The clone carrying this T cell receptor beta chain was counted only a few times. Its antigen remains unknown. The data were obtained in a study of T-cell memory formation after mild COVID-19. The study's findings and limits: What remained unconfirmed was the SARS-CoV-2 specificity of second-wave clones peaking on day 37. Day 15 to 85 contracting clones showed balanced CD4/CD8; day 15 to 37 expanders favored CD4+.

This CDR3 has 16 amino acids. Trimming shortened V by 0 bases and J by 8 bases, and 20 bases separated the two germline ends. Germline CDR1 is DFQATT and CDR2 is SNEGSKA (reference sequence). TCRdb analysed the 5' RACE reads with MiXCR anew, one entry per CDR3 protein. In the table there are a few hundred thousand distinct CDR3 sequences, about 16% of which are singletons. This clonotype originated in a man aged 18 to 30 who had mild COVID-19 (a few samples of this study predate the infection). Cell type and time point are not known. The sample consisted of PBMCs or a T cell subset sorted from them (not recorded which). The chain combines TRBV20-1 with TRBJ1-5; a possible D gene is TRBD1 (5 bases). CDR3 nucleotide sequence: TGCAGTGCTAGAGATTTAGGGGCCGGGGTTAAGGAGCCCCAGCATTTT. Amino acids: CSARDLGAGVKEPQHF.